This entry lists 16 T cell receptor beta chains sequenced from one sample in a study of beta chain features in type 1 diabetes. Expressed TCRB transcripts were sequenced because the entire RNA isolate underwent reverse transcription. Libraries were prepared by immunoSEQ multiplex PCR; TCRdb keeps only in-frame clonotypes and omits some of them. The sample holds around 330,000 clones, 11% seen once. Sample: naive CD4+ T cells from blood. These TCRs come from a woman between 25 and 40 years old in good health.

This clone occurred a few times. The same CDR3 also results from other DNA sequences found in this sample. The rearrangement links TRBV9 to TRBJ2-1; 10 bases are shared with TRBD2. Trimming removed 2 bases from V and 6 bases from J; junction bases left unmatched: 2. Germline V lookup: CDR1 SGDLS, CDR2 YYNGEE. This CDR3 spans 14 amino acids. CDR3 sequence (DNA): TGTGCCAGCAGCGTTCGGACTAGCGGCAATGAGCAGTTCTTC. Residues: CASSVRTSGNEQFF.

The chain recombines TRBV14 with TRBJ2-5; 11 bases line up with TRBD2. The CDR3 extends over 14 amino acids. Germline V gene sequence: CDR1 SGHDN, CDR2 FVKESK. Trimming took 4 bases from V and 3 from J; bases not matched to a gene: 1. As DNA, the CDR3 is TGTGCCAGCAGCCCGGGACTAGCGGAAGAGACCCAGTACTTC. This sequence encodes CASSPGLAEETQYF.

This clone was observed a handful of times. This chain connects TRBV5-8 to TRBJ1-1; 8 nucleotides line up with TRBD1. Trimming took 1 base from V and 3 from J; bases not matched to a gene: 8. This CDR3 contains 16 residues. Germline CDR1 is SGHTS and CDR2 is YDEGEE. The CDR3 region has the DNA TGTGCCAGCAGCTTGAACAGGGGGACCTCCCACACTGAAGCTTTCTTT. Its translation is CASSLNRGTSHTEAFF.

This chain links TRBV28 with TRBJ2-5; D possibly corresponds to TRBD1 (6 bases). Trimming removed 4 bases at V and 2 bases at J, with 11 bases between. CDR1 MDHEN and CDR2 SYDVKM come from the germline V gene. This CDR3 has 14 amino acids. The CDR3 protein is CASSWGQPQETQYF. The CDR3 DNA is TGTGCCAGCAGTTGGGGGCAGCCTCAAGAGACCCAGTACTTC.

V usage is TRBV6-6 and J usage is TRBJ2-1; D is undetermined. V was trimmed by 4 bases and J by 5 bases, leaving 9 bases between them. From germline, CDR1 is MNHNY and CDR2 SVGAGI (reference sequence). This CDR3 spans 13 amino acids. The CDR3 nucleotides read TGTGCCAGCAGTTTCGTCACGGACAATGAGCAGTTCTTC. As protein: CASSFVTDNEQFF.

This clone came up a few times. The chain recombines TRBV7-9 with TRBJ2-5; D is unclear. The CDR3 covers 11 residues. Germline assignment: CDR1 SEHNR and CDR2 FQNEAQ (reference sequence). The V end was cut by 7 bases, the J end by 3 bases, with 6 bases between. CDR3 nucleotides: TGTGCCAGCACTTCCGAAGAGACCCAGTACTTC. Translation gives CASTSEETQYF. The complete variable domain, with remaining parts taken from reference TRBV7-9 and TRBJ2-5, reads DTGVSQNPRHKITKRGQNVTFRCDPISEHNRLYWYRQTLGQGPEFLTYFQNEAQLEKSRLLSDRFSAERPKGSFSTLEIQRTEQGDSAMYLCASTSEETQYFGPGTRLLVL.

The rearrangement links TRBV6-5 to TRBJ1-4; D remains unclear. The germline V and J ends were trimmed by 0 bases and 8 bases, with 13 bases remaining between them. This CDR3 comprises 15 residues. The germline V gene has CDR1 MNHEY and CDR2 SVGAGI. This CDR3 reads CASSYSRVAGEKLFF. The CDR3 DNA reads TGTGCCAGCAGTTACTCACGGGTGGCCGGGGAAAAACTGTTTTTT.

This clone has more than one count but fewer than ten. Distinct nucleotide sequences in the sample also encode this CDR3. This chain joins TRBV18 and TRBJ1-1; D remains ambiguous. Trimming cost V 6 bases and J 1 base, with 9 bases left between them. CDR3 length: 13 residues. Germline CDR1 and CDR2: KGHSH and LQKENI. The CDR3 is CASSPRGNTEAFF. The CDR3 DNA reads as TGTGCCAGCTCCCCCCGGGGGAACACTGAAGCTTTCTTT.

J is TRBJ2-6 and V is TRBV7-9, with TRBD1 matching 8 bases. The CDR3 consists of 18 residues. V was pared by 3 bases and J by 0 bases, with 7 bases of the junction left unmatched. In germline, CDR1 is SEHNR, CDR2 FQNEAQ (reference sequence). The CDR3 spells CASSLPQGAPSGANVLTF. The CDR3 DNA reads TGTGCCAGCAGCTTGCCTCAGGGGGCCCCCTCTGGGGCCAACGTCCTGACTTTC.

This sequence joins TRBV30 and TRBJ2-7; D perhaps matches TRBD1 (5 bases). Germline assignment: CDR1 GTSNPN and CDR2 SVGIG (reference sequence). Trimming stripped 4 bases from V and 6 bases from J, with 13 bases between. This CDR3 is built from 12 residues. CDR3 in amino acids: CAWTSGFAEQYF. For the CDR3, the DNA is TGTGCCTGGACCTCAGGGTTCGCCGAGCAGTACTTC. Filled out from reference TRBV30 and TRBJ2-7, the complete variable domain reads SQTIHQWPATLVQPVGSPLSLECTVEGTSNPNLYWYRQAAGRGLQLLFYSVGIGQISSEVPQNLSASRPQDRQFILSSKKLLLSDSGFYLCAWTSGFAEQYFGPGTRLTVT.

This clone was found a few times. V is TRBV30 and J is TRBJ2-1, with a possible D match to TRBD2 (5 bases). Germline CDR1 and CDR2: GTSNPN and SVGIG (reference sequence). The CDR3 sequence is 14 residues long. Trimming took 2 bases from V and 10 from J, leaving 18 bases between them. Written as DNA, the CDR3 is TGTGCCTGGAGTAGAGTTAGAGGGAGCGCGGAGCAGTTCTTC. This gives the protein CAWSRVRGSAEQFF.

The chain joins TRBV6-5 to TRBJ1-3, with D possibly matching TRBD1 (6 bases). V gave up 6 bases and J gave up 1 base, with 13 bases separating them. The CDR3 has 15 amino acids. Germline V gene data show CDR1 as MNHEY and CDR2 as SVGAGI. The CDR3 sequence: CASSKDRLSGNTIYF. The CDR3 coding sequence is TGTGCCAGCAGCAAAGACAGGTTGTCTGGAAACACCATATATTTT.

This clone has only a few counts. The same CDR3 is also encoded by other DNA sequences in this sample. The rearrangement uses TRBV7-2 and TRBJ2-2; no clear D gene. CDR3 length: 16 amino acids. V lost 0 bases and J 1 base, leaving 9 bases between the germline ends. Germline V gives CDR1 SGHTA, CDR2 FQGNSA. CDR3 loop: CASSLAPAGNTGELFF. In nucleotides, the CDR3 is TGTGCCAGCAGCTTAGCGCCGGCAGGGAACACCGGGGAGCTGTTTTTT. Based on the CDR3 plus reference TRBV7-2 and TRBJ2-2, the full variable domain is GAGVSQSPSNKVTEKGKDVELRCDPISGHTALYWYRQSLGQGLEFLIYFQGNSAPDKSGLPSDRFSAERTGGSVSTLTIQRTQQEDSAVYLCASSLAPAGNTGELFFGEGSRLTVL.

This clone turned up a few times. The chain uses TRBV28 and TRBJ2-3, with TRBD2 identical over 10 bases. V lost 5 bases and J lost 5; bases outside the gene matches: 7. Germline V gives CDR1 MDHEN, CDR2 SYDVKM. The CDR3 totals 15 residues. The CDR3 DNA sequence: TGTGCCAGCAGTCGAAGCGGGAGGGCGGTAGATACGCAGTATTTT. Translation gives CASSRSGRAVDTQYF.

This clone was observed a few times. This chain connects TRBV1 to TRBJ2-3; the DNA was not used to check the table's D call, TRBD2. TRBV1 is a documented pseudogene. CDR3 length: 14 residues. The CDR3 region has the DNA TGCACCACCGAGACTAGCAGAAGCACAGATACGCAGTATTTT. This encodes CTTETSRSTDTQYF.

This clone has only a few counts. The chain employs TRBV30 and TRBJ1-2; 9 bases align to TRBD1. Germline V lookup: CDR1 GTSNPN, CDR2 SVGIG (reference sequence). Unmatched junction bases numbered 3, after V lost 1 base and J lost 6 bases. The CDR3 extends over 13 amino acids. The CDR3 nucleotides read TGTGCCTGGAGTGGGACAGGGGTTGATGGCTACACCTTC. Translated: CAWSGTGVDGYTF. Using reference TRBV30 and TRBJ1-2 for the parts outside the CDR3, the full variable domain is SQTIHQWPATLVQPVGSPLSLECTVEGTSNPNLYWYRQAAGRGLQLLFYSVGIGQISSEVPQNLSASRPQDRQFILSSKKLLLSDSGFYLCAWSGTGVDGYTFGSGTRLTVV.